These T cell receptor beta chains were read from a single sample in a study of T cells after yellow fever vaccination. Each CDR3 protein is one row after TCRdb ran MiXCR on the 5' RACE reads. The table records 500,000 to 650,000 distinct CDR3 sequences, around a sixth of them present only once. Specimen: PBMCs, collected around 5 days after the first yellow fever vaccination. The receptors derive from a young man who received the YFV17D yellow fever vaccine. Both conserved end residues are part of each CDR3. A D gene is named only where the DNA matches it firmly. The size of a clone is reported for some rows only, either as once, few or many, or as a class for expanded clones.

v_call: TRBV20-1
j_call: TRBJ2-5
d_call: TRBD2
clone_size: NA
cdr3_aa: CSAHSGEGETQYF
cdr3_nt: TGCAGTGCTCACAGCGGGGAGGGAGAGACCCAGTACTTC

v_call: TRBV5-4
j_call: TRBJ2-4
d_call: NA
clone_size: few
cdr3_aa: CASSADEGNIQYF
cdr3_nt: TGTGCCAGCAGCGCCGACGAGGGGAACATTCAGTACTTC

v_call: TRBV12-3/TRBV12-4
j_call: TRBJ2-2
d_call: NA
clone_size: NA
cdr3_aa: CASSSDDNTGELFF
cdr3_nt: TGTGCCAGCAGCTCGGACGATAACACCGGGGAGCTGTTTTTT

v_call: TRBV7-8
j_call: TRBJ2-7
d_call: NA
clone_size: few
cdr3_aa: CASSSGQDSYEQYF
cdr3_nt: TGTGCCAGCAGCTCGGGGCAGGATTCCTACGAGCAGTACTTC

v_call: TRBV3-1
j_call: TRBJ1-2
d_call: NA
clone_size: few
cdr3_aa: CASSHWTAGFNYGYTF
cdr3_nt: TGTGCCAGCAGCCATTGGACTGCCGGCTTTAACTATGGCTACACCTTC

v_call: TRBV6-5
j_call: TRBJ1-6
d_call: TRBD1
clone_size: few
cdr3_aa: CASSQGQGPSPLHF
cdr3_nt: TGTGCCAGCAGTCAGGGACAGGGTCCTTCACCCCTCCACTTT

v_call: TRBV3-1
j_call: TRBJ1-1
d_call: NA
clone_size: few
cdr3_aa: CASSQGIGPSEAFF
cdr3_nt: TGTGCCAGCAGCCAAGGTATAGGGCCCTCTGAAGCTTTCTTT

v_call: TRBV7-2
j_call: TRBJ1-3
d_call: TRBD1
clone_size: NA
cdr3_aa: CASSFVPSQGRGNTIYF
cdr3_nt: TGTGCCAGCAGCTTTGTCCCTTCACAGGGGAGAGGAAACACCATATATTTT

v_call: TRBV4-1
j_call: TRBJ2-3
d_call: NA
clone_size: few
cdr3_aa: CASSQETVGADTQYF
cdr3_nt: TGCGCCAGCAGCCAAGAGACAGTAGGCGCAGATACGCAGTATTTT

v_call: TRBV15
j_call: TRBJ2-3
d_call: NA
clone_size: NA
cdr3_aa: CATSRGVRELDTQYF
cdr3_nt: TGTGCCACCAGCAGAGGGGTCAGGGAACTGGATACGCAGTATTTT

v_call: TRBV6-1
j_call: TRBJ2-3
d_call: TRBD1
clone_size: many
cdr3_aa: CASGLTGTGSGQYF
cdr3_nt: TGTGCCAGCGGACTCACCGGGACAGGGAGTGGGCAGTATTTT

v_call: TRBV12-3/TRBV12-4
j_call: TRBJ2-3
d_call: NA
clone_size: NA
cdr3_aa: CASSFRGAAGTDTQYF
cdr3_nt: TGTGCCAGCAGTTTTCGTGGGGCTGCTGGCACAGATACGCAGTATTTT

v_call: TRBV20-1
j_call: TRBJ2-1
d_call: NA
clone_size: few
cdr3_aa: CSAREVTGRDEQFF
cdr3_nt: TGCAGTGCTAGAGAGGTAACAGGGAGGGATGAGCAGTTCTTC

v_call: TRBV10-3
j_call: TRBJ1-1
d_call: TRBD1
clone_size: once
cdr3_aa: CATQQGSTEAFF
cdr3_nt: TGTGCCACCCAACAGGGGTCCACTGAAGCTTTCTTT

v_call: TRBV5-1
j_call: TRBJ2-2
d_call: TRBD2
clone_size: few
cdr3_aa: CASSNGLAGGTGELFF
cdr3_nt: TGCGCCAGCAGCAACGGACTAGCGGGGGGTACCGGGGAGCTGTTTTTT

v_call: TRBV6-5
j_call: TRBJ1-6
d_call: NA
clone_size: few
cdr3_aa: CASSYSTGLRSPPLHF
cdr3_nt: TGTGCCAGCAGTTACTCGACCGGGCTCCGAAGCCCACCCCTCCACTTT

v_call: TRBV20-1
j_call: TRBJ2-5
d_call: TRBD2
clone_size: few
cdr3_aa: CSASQRGPDYQETQYF
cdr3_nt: TGCAGTGCTAGTCAGCGGGGGCCTGACTACCAAGAGACCCAGTACTTC

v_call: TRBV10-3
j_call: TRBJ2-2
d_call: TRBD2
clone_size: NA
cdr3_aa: CAISGYRLAGPGELFF
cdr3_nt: TGTGCCATCAGTGGATACAGACTAGCGGGCCCCGGGGAGCTGTTTTTT

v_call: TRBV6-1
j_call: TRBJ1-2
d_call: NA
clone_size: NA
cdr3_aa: CASSENRVGYTF
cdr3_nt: TGTGCCAGCAGTGAAAACAGGGTCGGCTACACCTTC

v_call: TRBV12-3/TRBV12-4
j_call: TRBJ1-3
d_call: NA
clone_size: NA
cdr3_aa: CASSVFSGNTIYF
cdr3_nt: TGTGCCAGCAGCGTGTTCTCTGGAAACACCATATATTTT

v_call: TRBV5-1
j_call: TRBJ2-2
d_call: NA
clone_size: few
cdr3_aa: CASSWGLSNTGELFF
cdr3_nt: TGCGCCAGCAGCTGGGGGTTATCGAACACCGGGGAGCTGTTTTTT

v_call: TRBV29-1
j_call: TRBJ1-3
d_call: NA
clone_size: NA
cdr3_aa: CSVRSFSGNTIYF
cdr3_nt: TGCAGCGTCCGAAGCTTCTCTGGAAACACCATATATTTT

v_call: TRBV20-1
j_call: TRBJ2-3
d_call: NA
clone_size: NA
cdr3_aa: CSARGDISQYF
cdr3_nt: TGCAGTGCTAGAGGGGACATTTCGCAGTATTTT

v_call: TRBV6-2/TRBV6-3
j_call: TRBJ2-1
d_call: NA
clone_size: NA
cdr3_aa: CASKGAGLLYNEQFF
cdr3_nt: TGTGCCAGCAAAGGGGCCGGACTACTTTACAATGAGCAGTTCTTC

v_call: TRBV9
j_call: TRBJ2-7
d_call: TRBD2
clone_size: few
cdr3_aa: CASSAGEGLSYEQYF
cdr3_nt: TGTGCCAGCAGCGCCGGGGAGGGCCTCTCCTACGAGCAGTACTTC

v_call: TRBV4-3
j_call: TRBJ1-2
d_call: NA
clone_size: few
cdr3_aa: CASSQVSGSNGYTF
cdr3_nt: TGCGCCAGCAGCCAAGTTTCAGGTAGCAATGGCTACACCTTC

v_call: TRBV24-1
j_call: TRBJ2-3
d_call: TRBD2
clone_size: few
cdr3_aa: CATSDPTGGRIDADTQYF
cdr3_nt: TGTGCCACCAGTGATCCAACGGGGGGAAGGATTGACGCAGATACGCAGTATTTT

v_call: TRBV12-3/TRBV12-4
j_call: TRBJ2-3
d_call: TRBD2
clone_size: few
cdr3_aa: CASRTRTSGGTDTQYF
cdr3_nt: TGTGCCAGCAGGACAAGGACTAGCGGGGGCACAGATACGCAGTATTTT

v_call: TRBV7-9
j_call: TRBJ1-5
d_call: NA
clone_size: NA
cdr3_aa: CASSHARTSNQPQHF
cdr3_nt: TGTGCCAGCAGCCACGCCAGGACGAGCAATCAGCCCCAGCATTTT

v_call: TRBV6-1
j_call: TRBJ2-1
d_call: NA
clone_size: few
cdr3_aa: CASSEALGYNEQFF
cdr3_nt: TGTGCCAGCAGTGAAGCGCTCGGGTACAATGAGCAGTTCTTC

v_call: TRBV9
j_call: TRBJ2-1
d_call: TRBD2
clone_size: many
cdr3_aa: CASSVSGGYNEQFF
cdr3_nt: TGTGCCAGCAGTGTTAGCGGGGGGTACAATGAGCAGTTCTTC

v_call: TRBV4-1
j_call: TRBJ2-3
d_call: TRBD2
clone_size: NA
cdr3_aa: CASSQSGAGGQSTQYF
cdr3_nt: TGCGCCAGCAGCCAGAGTGGAGCGGGGGGGCAGAGTACGCAGTATTTT

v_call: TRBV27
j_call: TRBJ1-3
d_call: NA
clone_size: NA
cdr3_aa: CASSPRETSGNTIYF
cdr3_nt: TGTGCCAGCAGTCCTAGGGAGACCTCTGGAAACACCATATATTTT

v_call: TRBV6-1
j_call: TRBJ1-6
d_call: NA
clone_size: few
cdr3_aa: CASSDWAGNSPLHF
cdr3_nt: TGTGCCAGCAGTGACTGGGCCGGTAATTCACCCCTCCACTTT

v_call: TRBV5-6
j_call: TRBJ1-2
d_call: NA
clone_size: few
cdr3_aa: CASSLLSGGGYTF
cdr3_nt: TGTGCCAGCAGCTTGCTTTCCGGGGGTGGCTACACCTTC

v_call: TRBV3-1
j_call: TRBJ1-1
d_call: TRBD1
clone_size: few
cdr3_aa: CASSLGQGEDTEAFF
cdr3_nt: TGTGCCAGCAGCCTGGGCCAGGGGGAGGACACTGAAGCTTTCTTT

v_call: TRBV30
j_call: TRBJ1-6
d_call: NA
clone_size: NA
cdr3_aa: CAWSTGPRNSPLHF
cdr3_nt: TGTGCCTGGAGTACAGGTCCACGAAATTCACCCCTCCACTTT

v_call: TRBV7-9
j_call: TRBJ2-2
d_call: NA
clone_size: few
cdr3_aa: CASSFGSADTGELFF
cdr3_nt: TGTGCCAGCAGCTTTGGTTCGGCGGACACCGGGGAGCTGTTTTTT

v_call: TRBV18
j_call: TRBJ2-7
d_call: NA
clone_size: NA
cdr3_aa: CASSPPGLTYEQYF
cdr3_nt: TGTGCCAGCTCACCACCGGGGCTAACCTACGAGCAGTACTTC

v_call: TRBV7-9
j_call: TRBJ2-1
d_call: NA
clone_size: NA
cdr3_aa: CASSLGRTGRDEQFF
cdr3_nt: TGTGCCAGCAGCTTAGGACGGACAGGGAGGGATGAGCAGTTCTTC

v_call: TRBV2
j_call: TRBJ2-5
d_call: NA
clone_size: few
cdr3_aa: CASSPRTGPGAQYF
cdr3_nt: TGTGCCAGCAGCCCCCGGACGGGACCCGGGGCCCAGTACTTC

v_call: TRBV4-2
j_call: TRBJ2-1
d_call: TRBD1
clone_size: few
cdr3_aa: CASSQTDRVGEQFF
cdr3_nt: TGTGCCAGCAGCCAAACCGACAGGGTGGGGGAGCAGTTCTTC

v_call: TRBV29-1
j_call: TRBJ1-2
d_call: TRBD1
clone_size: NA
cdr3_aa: CSVEGGQDDHYGYTF
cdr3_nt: TGCAGCGTTGAGGGGGGACAGGATGACCACTATGGCTACACCTTC

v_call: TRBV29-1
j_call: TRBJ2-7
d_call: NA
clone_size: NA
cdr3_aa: CSVRQAAGEQYF
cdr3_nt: TGCAGCGTACGACAGGCGGCGGGAGAGCAGTACTTC

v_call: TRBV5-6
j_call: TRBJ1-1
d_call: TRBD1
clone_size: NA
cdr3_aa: CASSADRGKAFF
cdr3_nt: TGTGCCAGCAGCGCGGACAGGGGTAAAGCTTTCTTT

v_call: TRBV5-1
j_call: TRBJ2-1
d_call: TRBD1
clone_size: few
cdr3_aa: CASRKTGGKLGEQFF
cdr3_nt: TGCGCCAGCAGGAAGACAGGGGGCAAACTAGGTGAGCAGTTCTTC

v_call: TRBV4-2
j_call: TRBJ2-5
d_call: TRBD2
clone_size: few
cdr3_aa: CASSRSALGLAQETQYF
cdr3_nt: TGTGCCAGCAGCCGATCCGCCTTGGGACTAGCGCAAGAGACCCAGTACTTC

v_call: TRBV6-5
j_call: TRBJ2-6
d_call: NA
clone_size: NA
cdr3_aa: CASSYSTYGAGANVLTF
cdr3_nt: TGTGCCAGCAGTTACTCGACATATGGTGCAGGGGCCAACGTCCTGACTTTC

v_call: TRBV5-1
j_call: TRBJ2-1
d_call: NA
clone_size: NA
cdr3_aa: CASSLDGGAYNEQFF
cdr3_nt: TGCGCCAGCAGCTTGGACGGGGGTGCGTACAATGAGCAGTTCTTC

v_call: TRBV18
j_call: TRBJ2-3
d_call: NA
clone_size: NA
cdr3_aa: CASSSSQGPDTQYF
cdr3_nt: TGTGCCAGCTCATCGTCGCAGGGACCAGATACGCAGTATTTT

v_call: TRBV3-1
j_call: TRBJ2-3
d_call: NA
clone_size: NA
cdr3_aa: CASSQDIASPDTQYF
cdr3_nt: TGTGCCAGCAGCCAAGATATAGCGAGCCCAGATACGCAGTATTTT

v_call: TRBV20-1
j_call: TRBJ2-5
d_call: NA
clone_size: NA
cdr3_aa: CSARDIRGAGETQYF
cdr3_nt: TGCAGTGCTAGAGATATTAGGGGGGCTGGAGAGACCCAGTACTTC

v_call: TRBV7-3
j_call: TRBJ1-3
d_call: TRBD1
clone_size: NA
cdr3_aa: CASSFTGGPGNTIYF
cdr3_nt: TGTGCCAGCAGCTTTACAGGGGGCCCTGGAAACACCATATATTTT

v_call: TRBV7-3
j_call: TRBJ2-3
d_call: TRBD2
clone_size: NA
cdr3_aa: CASSHTIAGGKDTQYF
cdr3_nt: TGTGCCAGCAGCCATACTATAGCGGGGGGCAAAGATACGCAGTATTTT

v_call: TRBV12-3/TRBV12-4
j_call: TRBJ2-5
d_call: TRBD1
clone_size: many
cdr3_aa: CASSTGQGVETQYF
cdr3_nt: TGTGCCAGCAGTACAGGACAGGGAGTAGAGACCCAGTACTTC

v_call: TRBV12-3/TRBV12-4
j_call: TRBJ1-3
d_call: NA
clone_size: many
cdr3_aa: CASSDRSLGTIYF
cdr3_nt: TGTGCCAGCAGTGACAGGTCCTTAGGAACCATATATTTT

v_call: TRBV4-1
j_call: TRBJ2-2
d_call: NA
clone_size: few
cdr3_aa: CASSTKAGSNTGELFF
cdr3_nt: TGCGCCAGCAGCACCAAAGCCGGGTCGAACACCGGGGAGCTGTTTTTT

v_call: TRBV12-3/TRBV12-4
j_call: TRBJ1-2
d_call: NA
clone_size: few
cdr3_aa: CASSFPGRAGYTF
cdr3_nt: TGTGCCAGCAGTTTCCCGGGCCGGGCAGGCTACACCTTC